The clone carrying this TCR beta chain was seen repeatedly, ten times or more. Antigen: not known. Individual cDNA molecules were tagged with unique molecular identifiers, the study reported. A single record per CDR3 protein comes from TCRdb applying MiXCR to the 5' RACE reads. The data show 15,000 to 20,000 distinct CDR3 sequences, with approximately 5.4% seen just once and approximately 7% held by the top ten. This sample is drawn from a study of early T cells in non-severe SARS-CoV-2 infection. Study-level background: From unsorted whole blood, bulk RNA was sequenced, and the chains remained unpaired. General study findings and limits: Comparison of clonotypes with VDJdb favored anti-spike CD8 responses while missing private and CD4 specificities.

CDR1 is LNHDA, CDR2 SQIVND, per germline (reference sequence). Trimming took 6 bases from V and 5 from J; bases not matched to a gene: 15. This CDR3 is 18 amino acids long. The genes are TRBV19 and TRBJ2-3, with 12 bases lining up with TRBD2. Source material: whole blood. The source is an adult who was a healthcare worker with PCR-confirmed SARS-CoV-2 infection or an uninfected control (not recorded which). The CDR3 sequence: CASSFLTSGSGFRDTQYF. Here the CDR3 DNA reads TGTGCCAGTAGCTTTTTGACTAGCGGGAGTGGCTTCAGAGATACGCAGTATTTT. The whole variable domain, filled in from reference TRBV19 and TRBJ2-3, reads DGGITQSPKYLFRKEGQNVTLSCEQNLNHDAMYWYRQDPGQGLRLIYYSQIVNDFQKGDIAEGYSVSREKKESFPLTVTSAQKNPTAFYLCASSFLTSGSGFRDTQYFGPGTRLTVL.